The present entry profiles one T cell receptor (beta chain) with its context. Its antigen is unidentified. Each cfDNA sample had a fixed 40 ng loaded. Libraries were prepared by immunoSEQ multiplex PCR; TCRdb keeps only in-frame clonotypes and omits some of them. The sample records about 6,300 clones, 80% to 95% being singletons. This specimen belongs to a study of blood T cell dynamics during melanoma immunotherapy. Study-level results: Whether repertoire-driving clones were melanoma-specific could not be determined.

The CDR3 length is 18 residues. In germline, CDR1 is SGHTA, CDR2 FQGNSA. V lost 2 bases to trimming and J lost 2 bases; unmatched junction nucleotides: 14. Time point indicated: pre-treatment baseline. Sampling occurred pretreatment (T0) and at week 3 (W3), after cycle one of checkpoint blockade. V usage is TRBV7-2 and J usage is TRBJ1-2; TRBD1 matches at 7 bases. The input for sequencing was cell-free DNA from blood, taken from a patient treated with checkpoint blockade. This receptor was taken from a human donor with melanoma. CDR3 nucleotides: TGTGCCAGCAGCTTATCTGTGGTGGGGGACAGCCGAAACTATGGCTACACCTTC. Protein product: CASSLSVVGDSRNYGYTF.